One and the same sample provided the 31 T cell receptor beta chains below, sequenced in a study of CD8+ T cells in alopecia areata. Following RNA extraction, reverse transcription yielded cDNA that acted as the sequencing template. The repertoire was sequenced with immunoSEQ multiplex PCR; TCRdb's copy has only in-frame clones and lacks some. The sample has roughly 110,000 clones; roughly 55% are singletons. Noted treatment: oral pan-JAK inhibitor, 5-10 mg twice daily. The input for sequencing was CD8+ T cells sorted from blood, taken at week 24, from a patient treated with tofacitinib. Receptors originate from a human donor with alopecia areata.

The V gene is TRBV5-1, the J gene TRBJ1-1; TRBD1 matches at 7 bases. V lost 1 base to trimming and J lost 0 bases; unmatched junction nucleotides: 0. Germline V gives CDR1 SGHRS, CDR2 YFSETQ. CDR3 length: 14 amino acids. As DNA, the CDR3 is TGCGCCAGCAGCTTGCAGGGGGTGAACACTGAAGCTTTCTTT. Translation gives CASSLQGVNTEAFF.

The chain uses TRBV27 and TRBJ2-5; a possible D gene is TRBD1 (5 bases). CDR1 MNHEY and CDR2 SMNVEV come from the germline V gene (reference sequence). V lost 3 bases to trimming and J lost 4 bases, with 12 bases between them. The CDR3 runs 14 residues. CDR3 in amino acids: CASSFQGASETQYF. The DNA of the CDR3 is TGTGCCAGCAGTTTTCAGGGTGCTTCAGAGACCCAGTACTTC.

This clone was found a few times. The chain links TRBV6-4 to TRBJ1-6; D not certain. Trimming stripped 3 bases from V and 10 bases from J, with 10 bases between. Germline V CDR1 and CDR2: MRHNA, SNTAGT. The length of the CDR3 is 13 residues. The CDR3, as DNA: TGTGCCAGCAGTGAAGCGGAGGCCTCACCCCTCCACTTT. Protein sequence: CASSEAEASPLHF.

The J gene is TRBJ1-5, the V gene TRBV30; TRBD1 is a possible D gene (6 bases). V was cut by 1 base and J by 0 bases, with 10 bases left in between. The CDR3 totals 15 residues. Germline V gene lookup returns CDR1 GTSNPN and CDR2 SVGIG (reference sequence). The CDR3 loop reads CAWSAGQSSNQPQHF. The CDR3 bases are TGTGCCTGGAGTGCGGGACAAAGTAGCAATCAGCCCCAGCATTTT. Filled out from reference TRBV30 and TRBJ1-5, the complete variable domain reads SQTIHQWPATLVQPVGSPLSLECTVEGTSNPNLYWYRQAAGRGLQLLFYSVGIGQISSEVPQNLSASRPQDRQFILSSKKLLLSDSGFYLCAWSAGQSSNQPQHFGDGTRLSIL.

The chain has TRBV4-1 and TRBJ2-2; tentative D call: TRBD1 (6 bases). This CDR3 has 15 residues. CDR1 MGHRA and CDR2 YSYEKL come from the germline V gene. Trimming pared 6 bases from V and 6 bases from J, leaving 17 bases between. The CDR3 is CASSHRVKAPGELFF. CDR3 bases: TGCGCCAGCAGTCACAGGGTTAAGGCCCCCGGGGAGCTGTTTTTT.

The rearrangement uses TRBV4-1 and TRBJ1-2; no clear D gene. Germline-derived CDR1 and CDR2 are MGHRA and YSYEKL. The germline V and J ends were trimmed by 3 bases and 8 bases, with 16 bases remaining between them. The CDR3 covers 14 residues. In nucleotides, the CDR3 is TGCGCCAGCAGCCAGGGCCCGACTAACTGGGGCTACACCTTC. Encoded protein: CASSQGPTNWGYTF.

CDR3 in DNA: TGTGCCAGCAGCTTAGCTTCGACAGGGGCCTTGGGAGAGACCCAGTACTTC. Translation: CASSLASTGALGETQYF. V gene TRBV7-9 combines with J gene TRBJ2-5, with 8 bases aligning to TRBD1. The V and J ends lost 0 bases and 4 bases, in that order; junction bases with no gene match: 10. CDR1 SEHNR and CDR2 FQNEAQ come from the germline V gene (reference sequence). CDR3 length equals 17 residues.

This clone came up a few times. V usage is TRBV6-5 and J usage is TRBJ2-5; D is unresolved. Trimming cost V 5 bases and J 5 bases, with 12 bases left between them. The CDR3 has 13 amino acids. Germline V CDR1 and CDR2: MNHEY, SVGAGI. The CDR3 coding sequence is TGTGCCAGCAGTCAGGACGCGGAGGAGACCCAGTACTTC. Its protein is CASSQDAEETQYF.

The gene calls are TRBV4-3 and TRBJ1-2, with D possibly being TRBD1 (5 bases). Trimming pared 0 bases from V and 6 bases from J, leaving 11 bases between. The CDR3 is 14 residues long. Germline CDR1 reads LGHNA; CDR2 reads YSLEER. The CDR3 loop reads CASSQDAGTHGYTF. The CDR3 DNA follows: TGCGCCAGCAGCCAAGATGCCGGGACGCATGGCTACACCTTC.

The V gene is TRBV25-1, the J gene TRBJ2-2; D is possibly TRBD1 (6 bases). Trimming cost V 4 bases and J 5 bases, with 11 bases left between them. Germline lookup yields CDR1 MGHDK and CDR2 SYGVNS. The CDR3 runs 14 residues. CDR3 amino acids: CASSVAGDTGELFF. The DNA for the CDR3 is TGTGCCAGCAGTGTGGCAGGGGATACCGGGGAGCTGTTTTTT.

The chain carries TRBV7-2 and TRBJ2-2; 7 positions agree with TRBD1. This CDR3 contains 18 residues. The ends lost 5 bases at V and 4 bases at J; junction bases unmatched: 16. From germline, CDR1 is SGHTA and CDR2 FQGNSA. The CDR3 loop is CASSPNPDRELFTGELFF. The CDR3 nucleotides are TGTGCCAGCAGCCCCAACCCCGACAGGGAACTATTCACCGGGGAGCTGTTTTTT.

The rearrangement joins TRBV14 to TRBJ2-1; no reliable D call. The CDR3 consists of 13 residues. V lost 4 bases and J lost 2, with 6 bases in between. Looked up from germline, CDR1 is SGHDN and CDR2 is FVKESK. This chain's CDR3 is CASSLWTYNEQFF. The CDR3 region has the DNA TGTGCCAGCAGCCTTTGGACCTACAATGAGCAGTTCTTC.

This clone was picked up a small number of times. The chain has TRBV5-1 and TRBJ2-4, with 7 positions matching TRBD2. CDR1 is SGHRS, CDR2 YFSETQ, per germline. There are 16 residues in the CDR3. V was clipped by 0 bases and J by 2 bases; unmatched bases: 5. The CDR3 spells CASSLAAGGSKNIQYF. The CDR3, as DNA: TGCGCCAGCAGCTTGGCCGCCGGGGGGTCCAAAAACATTCAGTACTTC.

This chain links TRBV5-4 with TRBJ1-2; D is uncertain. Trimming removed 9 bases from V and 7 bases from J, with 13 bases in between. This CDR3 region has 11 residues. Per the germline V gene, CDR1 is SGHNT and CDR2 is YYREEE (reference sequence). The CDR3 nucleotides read TGTGCCATCGTCACCCCTTTTGGCTACACCTTC. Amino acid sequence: CAIVTPFGYTF.

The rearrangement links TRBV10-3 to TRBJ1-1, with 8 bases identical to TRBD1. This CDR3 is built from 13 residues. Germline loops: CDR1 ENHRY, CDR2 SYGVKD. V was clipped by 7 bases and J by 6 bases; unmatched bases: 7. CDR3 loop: CAITTGVSAEAFF. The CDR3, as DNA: TGTGCCATCACGACAGGGGTGAGCGCTGAAGCTTTCTTT.

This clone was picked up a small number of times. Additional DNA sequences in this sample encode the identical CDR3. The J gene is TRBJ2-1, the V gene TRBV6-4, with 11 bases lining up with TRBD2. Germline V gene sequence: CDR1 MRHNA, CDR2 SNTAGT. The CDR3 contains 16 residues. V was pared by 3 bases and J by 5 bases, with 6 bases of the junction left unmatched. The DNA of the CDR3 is TGTGCCAGCAGTGAAGGTCTAGCGGGGGGCCACAATGAGCAGTTCTTC. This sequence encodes CASSEGLAGGHNEQFF.

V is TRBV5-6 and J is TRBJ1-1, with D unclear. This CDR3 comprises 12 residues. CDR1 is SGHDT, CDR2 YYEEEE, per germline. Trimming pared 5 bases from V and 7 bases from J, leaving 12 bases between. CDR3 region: CASRAAGDEAFF. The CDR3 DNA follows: TGTGCCAGCAGGGCCGCGGGAGATGAAGCTTTCTTT.

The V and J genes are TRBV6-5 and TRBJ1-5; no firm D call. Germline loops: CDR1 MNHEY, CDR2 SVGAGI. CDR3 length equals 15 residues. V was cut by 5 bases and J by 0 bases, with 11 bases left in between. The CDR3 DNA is TGTGCCAGCAGTACCGGGCCTGATAGCAATCAGCCCCAGCATTTT. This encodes CASSTGPDSNQPQHF.

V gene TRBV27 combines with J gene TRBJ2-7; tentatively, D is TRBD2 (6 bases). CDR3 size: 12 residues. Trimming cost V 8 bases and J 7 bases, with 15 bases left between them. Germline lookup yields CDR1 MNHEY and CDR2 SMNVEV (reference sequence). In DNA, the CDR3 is TGTGCCAGCCGAAAGGAGGGTTGGGAGCAGTACTTC. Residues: CASRKEGWEQYF.

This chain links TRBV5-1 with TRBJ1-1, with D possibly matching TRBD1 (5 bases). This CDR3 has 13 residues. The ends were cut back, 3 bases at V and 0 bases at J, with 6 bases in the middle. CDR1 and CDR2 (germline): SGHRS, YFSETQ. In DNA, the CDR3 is TGCGCCAGCAGCTGGGGGGTGAACACTGAAGCTTTCTTT. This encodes CASSWGVNTEAFF.

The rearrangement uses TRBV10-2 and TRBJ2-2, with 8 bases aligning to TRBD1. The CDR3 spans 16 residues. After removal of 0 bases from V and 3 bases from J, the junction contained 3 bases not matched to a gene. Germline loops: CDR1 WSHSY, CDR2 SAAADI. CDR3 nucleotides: TGCGCCAGCAGTGAGTCTGACAGGGGCTACACCGGGGAGCTGTTTTTT. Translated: CASSESDRGYTGELFF.

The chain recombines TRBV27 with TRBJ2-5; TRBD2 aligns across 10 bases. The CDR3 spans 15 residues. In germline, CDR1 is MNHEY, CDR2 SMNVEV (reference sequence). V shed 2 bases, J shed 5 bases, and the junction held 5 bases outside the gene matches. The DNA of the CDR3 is TGTGCCAGCAGTTTAGAGCGGGGGGGCTTCGAGACCCAGTACTTC. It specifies CASSLERGGFETQYF.

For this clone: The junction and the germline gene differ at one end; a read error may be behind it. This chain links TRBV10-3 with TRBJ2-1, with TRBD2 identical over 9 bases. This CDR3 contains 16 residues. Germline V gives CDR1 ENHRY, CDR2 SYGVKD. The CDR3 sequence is CAISEELAGPTNEQLF. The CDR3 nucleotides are TGTGCCATCAGTGAGGAGCTAGCGGGGCCTACCAATGAGCAGCTCTTC.

The chain's CDR3 is CASSAPRTGGWPDTQYF. DNA of the CDR3: TGTGCCAGCAGCGCACCCCGGACAGGGGGGTGGCCAGATACGCAGTATTTT. The chain links TRBV9 to TRBJ2-3; 10 bases are a match to TRBD1. The germline V gene has CDR1 SGDLS and CDR2 YYNGEE. The CDR3 is 17 residues long. The V gene end was trimmed by 3 bases and the J gene end by 4 bases; junction bases not matched to a gene: 11.

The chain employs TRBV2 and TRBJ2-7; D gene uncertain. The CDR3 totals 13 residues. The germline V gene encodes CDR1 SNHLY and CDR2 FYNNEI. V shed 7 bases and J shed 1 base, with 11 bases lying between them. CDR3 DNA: TGTGCCAGCACTTTGGCCCTTTCCTACGAGCAGTACTTC. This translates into CASTLALSYEQYF. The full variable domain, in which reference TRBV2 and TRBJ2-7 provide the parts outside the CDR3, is EPEVTQTPSHQVTQMGQEVILRCVPISNHLYFYWYRQILGQKVEFLVSFYNNEISEKSEIFDDQFSVERPDGSNFTLKIRSTKLEDSAMYFCASTLALSYEQYFGPGTRLTVT.

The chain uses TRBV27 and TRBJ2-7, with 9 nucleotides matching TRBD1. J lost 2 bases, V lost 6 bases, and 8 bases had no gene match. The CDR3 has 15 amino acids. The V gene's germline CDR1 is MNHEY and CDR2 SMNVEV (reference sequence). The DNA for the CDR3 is TGTGCCAGCAGCAGAACAGGGGGCGCGCCCTACGAGCAGTACTTC. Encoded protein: CASSRTGGAPYEQYF.

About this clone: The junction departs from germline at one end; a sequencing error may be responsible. In DNA, the CDR3 is TGTGCCAGCAGCTGGGGGACAGGGACTGACGCTTTCTTT. Translation gives CASSWGTGTDAFF. This chain joins TRBV5-4 and TRBJ1-1; 9 bases line up with TRBD1. In germline, CDR1 is SGHNT, CDR2 YYREEE (reference sequence). The CDR3 covers 13 residues.

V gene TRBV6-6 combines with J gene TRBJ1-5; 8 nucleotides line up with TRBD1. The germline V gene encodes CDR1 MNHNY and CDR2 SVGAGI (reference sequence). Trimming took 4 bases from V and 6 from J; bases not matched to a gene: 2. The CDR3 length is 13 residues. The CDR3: CASSSDRAQPQHF. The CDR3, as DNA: TGTGCCAGCAGTTCGGACAGGGCTCAGCCCCAGCATTTT.

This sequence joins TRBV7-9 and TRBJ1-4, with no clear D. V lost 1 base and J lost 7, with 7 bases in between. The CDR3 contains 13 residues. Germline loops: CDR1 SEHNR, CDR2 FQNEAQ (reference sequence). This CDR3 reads CASSLESSEKLFF. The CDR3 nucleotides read TGTGCCAGCAGCTTAGAGTCGAGTGAAAAACTGTTTTTT. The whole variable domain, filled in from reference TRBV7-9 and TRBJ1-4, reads DTGVSQNPRHKITKRGQNVTFRCDPISEHNRLYWYRQTLGQGPEFLTYFQNEAQLEKSRLLSDRFSAERPKGSFSTLEIQRTEQGDSAMYLCASSLESSEKLFFGSGTQLSVL.

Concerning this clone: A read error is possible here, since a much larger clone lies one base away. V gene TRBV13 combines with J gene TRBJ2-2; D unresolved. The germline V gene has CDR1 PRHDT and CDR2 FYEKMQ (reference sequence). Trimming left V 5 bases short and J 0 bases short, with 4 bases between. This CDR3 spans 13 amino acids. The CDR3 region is CASSPTNTGELFF. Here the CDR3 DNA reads TGTGCCAGCAGCCCCACGAACACCGGGGAGCTGTTTTTT.

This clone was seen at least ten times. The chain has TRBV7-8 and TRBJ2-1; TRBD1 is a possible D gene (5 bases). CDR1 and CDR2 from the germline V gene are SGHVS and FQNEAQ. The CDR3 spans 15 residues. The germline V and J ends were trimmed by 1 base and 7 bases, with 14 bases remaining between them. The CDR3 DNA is TGTGCCAGCAGCTTAGATGTTGTGGGGCGTAATGAGCAGTTCTTC. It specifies CASSLDVVGRNEQFF.